Listed below are T cell receptor beta chains from one sample, sequenced in a study of blood T cells in healthy people across ages. MiXCR, run by TCRdb on the 5' RACE reads, gives a single entry per CDR3 protein. The sample holds under 1 million distinct CDR3 sequences; 40% to 50% are singletons and the top ten take 15% to 25%. Sequencing was carried out using blood. Source of these receptors: a man aged 55 to 70 in good health. The CDR3 runs from the conserved cysteine through the conserved F or W. The order of the fields is D gene, V gene, clone size, J gene, CDR3 protein, CDR3 DNA. D genes are given only for firm matches. Clone size is stated in some rows and not others, as once, few, many or a class when expanded.

d_gene: -
v_gene: TRBV20-1
abundance: few
j_gene: TRBJ2-5
CDR3aa: CSARDLAMIGETQYF
CDR3nt: TGCAGTGCTAGAGATCTAGCGATGATAGGGGAGACCCAGTACTTC

d_gene: TRBD2
v_gene: TRBV5-1
abundance: -
j_gene: TRBJ2-7
CDR3aa: CASSWGPSGGLDEQYF
CDR3nt: TGCGCCAGCAGCTGGGGACCTAGCGGGGGTCTCGACGAGCAGTACTTC

d_gene: -
v_gene: TRBV7-2
abundance: few
j_gene: TRBJ2-7
CDR3aa: CASSLSSEQYF
CDR3nt: TGTGCCAGCAGCTTATCGTCCGAGCAGTACTTC

d_gene: -
v_gene: TRBV9
abundance: -
j_gene: TRBJ2-3
CDR3aa: CASSPPQSGLTADTQYF
CDR3nt: TGTGCCAGCAGCCCCCCCCAGAGTGGTCTTACCGCAGATACGCAGTATTTT

d_gene: TRBD2
v_gene: TRBV24-1
abundance: few
j_gene: TRBJ2-3
CDR3aa: CATSDSGGRNTQYF
CDR3nt: TGTGCCACCAGTGATTCGGGGGGAAGGAATACGCAGTATTTT

d_gene: -
v_gene: TRBV6-4
abundance: -
j_gene: TRBJ2-7
CDR3aa: CASRVTYGFYEQYF
CDR3nt: TGTGCCAGCAGGGTGACATACGGATTTTACGAGCAGTACTTC

d_gene: -
v_gene: TRBV25-1
abundance: -
j_gene: TRBJ2-1
CDR3aa: CASSDLSSDYNEQFF
CDR3nt: TGTGCCAGCAGTGACCTCTCTAGCGACTACAATGAGCAGTTCTTC

d_gene: TRBD1
v_gene: TRBV4-1
abundance: -
j_gene: TRBJ2-2
CDR3aa: CASSQEGQGTSTGELFF
CDR3nt: TGCGCCAGCAGCCAAGAAGGACAGGGTACTTCCACCGGGGAGCTGTTTTTT

d_gene: TRBD1
v_gene: TRBV4-3
abundance: few
j_gene: TRBJ2-1
CDR3aa: CASSQDRGLNEQFF
CDR3nt: TGCGCCAGCAGCCAAGACAGGGGGCTGAATGAGCAGTTCTTC

d_gene: TRBD2
v_gene: TRBV7-2
abundance: few
j_gene: TRBJ2-3
CDR3aa: CASSLLAGGHTDTQYF
CDR3nt: TGTGCCAGCAGCCTACTAGCGGGGGGACACACAGATACGCAGTATTTT

d_gene: -
v_gene: TRBV25-1
abundance: -
j_gene: TRBJ1-2
CDR3aa: CASRDQGYGYTF
CDR3nt: TGTGCCAGCAGGGATCAGGGATATGGCTACACCTTC

d_gene: -
v_gene: TRBV10-2
abundance: -
j_gene: TRBJ2-5
CDR3aa: CASSESGRGGQETQYF
CDR3nt: TGCGCCAGCAGTGAGTCGGGACGAGGGGGACAAGAGACCCAGTACTTC

d_gene: TRBD2
v_gene: TRBV9
abundance: few
j_gene: TRBJ2-7
CDR3aa: CASSVGEAGKIYEQYF
CDR3nt: TGTGCCAGCAGCGTAGGTGAAGCGGGGAAAATCTACGAGCAGTACTTC

d_gene: -
v_gene: TRBV7-2
abundance: -
j_gene: TRBJ2-5
CDR3aa: CASSPPGIRETQYF
CDR3nt: TGTGCCAGCAGCCCCCCAGGGATCCGGGAGACCCAGTACTTC

d_gene: -
v_gene: TRBV20-1
abundance: -
j_gene: TRBJ2-5
CDR3aa: CSGMDTRGQETQYF
CDR3nt: TGCAGTGGGATGGACACGAGAGGGCAAGAGACCCAGTACTTC

d_gene: -
v_gene: TRBV7-6
abundance: -
j_gene: TRBJ2-7
CDR3aa: CASSLQPTPAPQYF
CDR3nt: TGTGCCAGCAGCCTACAACCGACCCCAGCTCCCCAGTACTTC

d_gene: TRBD1
v_gene: TRBV6-5
abundance: -
j_gene: TRBJ2-3
CDR3aa: CASSWTGGASDTQYF
CDR3nt: TGTGCCAGCAGTTGGACAGGGGGCGCCTCGGATACGCAGTATTTT

d_gene: -
v_gene: TRBV5-6
abundance: -
j_gene: TRBJ1-2
CDR3aa: CASSVYSQDHGYTF
CDR3nt: TGTGCCAGCAGCGTGTATAGTCAGGATCATGGCTACACCTTC

d_gene: TRBD2
v_gene: TRBV20-1
abundance: few
j_gene: TRBJ2-1
CDR3aa: CSARPVLAGEYNEQFF
CDR3nt: TGCAGTGCTAGACCTGTTCTAGCGGGCGAATACAATGAGCAGTTCTTC

d_gene: TRBD2
v_gene: TRBV3-1
abundance: -
j_gene: TRBJ2-7
CDR3aa: CASSQDRRGGSYEQYF
CDR3nt: TGTGCCAGCAGCCAAGATCGGCGGGGGGGATCCTACGAGCAGTACTTC

d_gene: TRBD1
v_gene: TRBV4-1
abundance: -
j_gene: TRBJ1-6
CDR3aa: CASSPHRGGEPSPLHF
CDR3nt: TGCGCCAGCAGCCCTCACAGGGGAGGGGAACCTTCACCCCTCCACTTT

d_gene: -
v_gene: TRBV7-9
abundance: few
j_gene: TRBJ1-6
CDR3aa: CASSSLGQPGDSPLHF
CDR3nt: TGTGCCAGCAGCTCTCTAGGACAGCCGGGGGATTCACCCCTCCACTTT

d_gene: TRBD1
v_gene: TRBV11-2
abundance: -
j_gene: TRBJ2-7
CDR3aa: CASSFRQGVGEQYF
CDR3nt: TGTGCCAGCAGCTTCCGACAGGGGGTTGGGGAGCAGTACTTC

d_gene: TRBD2
v_gene: TRBV6-1
abundance: -
j_gene: TRBJ2-5
CDR3aa: CASNPLAGDGETQYF
CDR3nt: TGTGCCAGCAATCCTCTAGCGGGGGATGGAGAGACCCAGTACTTC

d_gene: TRBD2
v_gene: TRBV7-2
abundance: -
j_gene: TRBJ2-5
CDR3aa: CASSLAGLVASETQYF
CDR3nt: TGTGCCAGCAGCTTAGCGGGACTAGTCGCGTCAGAGACCCAGTACTTC

d_gene: -
v_gene: TRBV13
abundance: -
j_gene: TRBJ2-4
CDR3aa: CASSLGLISGEQYF
CDR3nt: TGTGCCAGCAGCTTAGGCCTTATTTCAGGGGAGCAGTACTTC

d_gene: TRBD2
v_gene: TRBV29-1
abundance: few
j_gene: TRBJ2-7
CDR3aa: CSVGASGVEQYF
CDR3nt: TGCAGCGTGGGGGCTAGCGGGGTGGAACAGTACTTC

d_gene: -
v_gene: TRBV6-2/TRBV6-3
abundance: few
j_gene: TRBJ2-4
CDR3aa: CASSSNAPRGIQYF
CDR3nt: TGTGCCAGCAGTTCCAACGCCCCCCGAGGCATTCAGTACTTC